The clone carrying this T cell receptor (beta chain) was seen just once. No antigen is known for it. The protocol was immunoSEQ multiplex PCR, while the TCRdb copy is restricted to in-frame clones and leaves out a portion. The sample has tens of thousands of clones, about 90% seen once. This CDR3 comprises 16 residues. This entry is derived from a study of T cells in localized non-small cell lung cancer. Study outcomes and limitations: T cell clonality was highest in uninvolved adjacent lung, above tumor. With higher T cell density in blood came longer overall survival. Researchers found a median approximately 50 of the top 100 tumor clones in adjacent lung. It remains possible that heterogeneity exists, since only one tumor region was sequenced.

The receptor comes from a woman between 35 and 70 years old with stage I lung adenocarcinoma. The sequencing used peripheral blood, collected before any cancer treatment. The chain carries TRBV21-1 and TRBJ2-5; the table's D call, TRBD1, was not checked against the DNA. TRBV21-1 is recorded as a pseudogene. CDR3 DNA sequence: TGTGCCAGCAGCAAAGTATGGACAGGGGGTGAGGAGACCCAGTACTTC. This encodes CASSKVWTGGEETQYF.